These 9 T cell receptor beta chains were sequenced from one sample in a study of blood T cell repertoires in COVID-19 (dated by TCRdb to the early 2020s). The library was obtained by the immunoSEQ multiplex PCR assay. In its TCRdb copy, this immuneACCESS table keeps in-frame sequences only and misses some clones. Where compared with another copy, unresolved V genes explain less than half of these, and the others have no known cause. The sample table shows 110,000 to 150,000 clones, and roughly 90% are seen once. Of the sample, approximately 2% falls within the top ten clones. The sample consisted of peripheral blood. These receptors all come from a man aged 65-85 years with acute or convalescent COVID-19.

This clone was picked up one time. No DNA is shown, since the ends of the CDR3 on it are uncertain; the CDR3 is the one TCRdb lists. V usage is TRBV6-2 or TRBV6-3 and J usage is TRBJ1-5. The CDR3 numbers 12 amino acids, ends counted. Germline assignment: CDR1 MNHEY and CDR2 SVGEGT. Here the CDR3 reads CASSSSVQPQHF.

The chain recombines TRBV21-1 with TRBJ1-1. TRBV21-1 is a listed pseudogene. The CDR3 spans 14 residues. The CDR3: CASTGGHLNTEAFF. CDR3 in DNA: TGTGCCAGCACCGGAGGGCACCTGAACACTGAAGCTTTCTTT.

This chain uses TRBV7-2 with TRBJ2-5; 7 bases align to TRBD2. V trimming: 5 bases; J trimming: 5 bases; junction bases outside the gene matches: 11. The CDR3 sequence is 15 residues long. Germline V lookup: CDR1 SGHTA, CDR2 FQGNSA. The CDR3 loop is CASSLQAHGGETQYF. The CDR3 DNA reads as TGTGCCAGCAGCCTGCAGGCACACGGGGGGGAGACCCAGTACTTC.

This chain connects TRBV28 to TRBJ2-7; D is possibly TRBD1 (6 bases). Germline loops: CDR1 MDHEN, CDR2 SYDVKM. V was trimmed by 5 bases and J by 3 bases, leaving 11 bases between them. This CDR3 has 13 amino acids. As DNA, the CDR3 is TGTGCCAGCAGTCCAGCCAGGGGCTACGAGCAGTACTTC. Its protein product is CASSPARGYEQYF.

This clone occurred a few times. CDR3 sequence: CASSSWTGDSPLHF. CDR3 DNA: TGCGCCAGCAGCTCCTGGACAGGGGATTCACCCCTCCACTTT. This chain links TRBV5-1 with TRBJ1-6, with 9 nucleotides matching TRBD1. The V and J ends lost 3 bases and 8 bases, in that order; junction bases with no gene match: 3. Germline V gene sequence: CDR1 SGHRS, CDR2 YFSETQ. The CDR3 runs 14 residues. Variable domain in full (rest from reference TRBV5-1 and TRBJ1-6): KAGVTQTPRYLIKTRGQQVTLSCSPISGHRSVSWYQQTPGQGLQFLFEYFSETQRNKGNFPGRFSGRQFSNSRSEMNVSTLELGDSALYLCASSSWTGDSPLHFGNGTRLTVT.

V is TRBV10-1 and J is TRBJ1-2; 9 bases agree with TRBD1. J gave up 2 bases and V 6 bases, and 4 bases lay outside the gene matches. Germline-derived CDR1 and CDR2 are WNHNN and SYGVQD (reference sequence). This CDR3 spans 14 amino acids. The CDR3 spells CASSAGQGNYGYTF. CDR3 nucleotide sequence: TGCGCCAGCAGCGCTGGACAGGGGAACTATGGCTACACCTTC.

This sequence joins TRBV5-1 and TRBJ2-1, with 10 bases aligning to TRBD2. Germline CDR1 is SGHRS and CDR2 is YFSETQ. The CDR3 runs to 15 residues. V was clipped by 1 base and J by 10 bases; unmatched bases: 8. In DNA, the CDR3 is TGCGCCAGCAGCTTGCGATTAGCGGGGGGCGGGGAGCAGTTCTTC. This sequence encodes CASSLRLAGGGEQFF. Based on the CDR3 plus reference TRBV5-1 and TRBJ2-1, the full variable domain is KAGVTQTPRYLIKTRGQQVTLSCSPISGHRSVSWYQQTPGQGLQFLFEYFSETQRNKGNFPGRFSGRQFSNSRSEMNVSTLELGDSALYLCASSLRLAGGGEQFFGPGTRLTVL.

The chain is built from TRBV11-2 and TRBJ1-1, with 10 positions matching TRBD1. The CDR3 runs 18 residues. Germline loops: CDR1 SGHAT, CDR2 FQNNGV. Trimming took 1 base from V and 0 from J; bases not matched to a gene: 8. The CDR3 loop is CASSLVGTGDVMNTEAFF. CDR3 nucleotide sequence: TGTGCCAGCAGCTTAGTCGGGACAGGGGATGTAATGAACACTGAAGCTTTCTTT.

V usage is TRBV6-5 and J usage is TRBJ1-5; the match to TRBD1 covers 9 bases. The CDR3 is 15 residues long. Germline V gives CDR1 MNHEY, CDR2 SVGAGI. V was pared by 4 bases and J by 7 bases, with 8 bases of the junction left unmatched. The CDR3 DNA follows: TGTGCCAGCAGTTGGGACAGGGAAGGAGGACAGCCCCAGCATTTT. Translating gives CASSWDREGGQPQHF.